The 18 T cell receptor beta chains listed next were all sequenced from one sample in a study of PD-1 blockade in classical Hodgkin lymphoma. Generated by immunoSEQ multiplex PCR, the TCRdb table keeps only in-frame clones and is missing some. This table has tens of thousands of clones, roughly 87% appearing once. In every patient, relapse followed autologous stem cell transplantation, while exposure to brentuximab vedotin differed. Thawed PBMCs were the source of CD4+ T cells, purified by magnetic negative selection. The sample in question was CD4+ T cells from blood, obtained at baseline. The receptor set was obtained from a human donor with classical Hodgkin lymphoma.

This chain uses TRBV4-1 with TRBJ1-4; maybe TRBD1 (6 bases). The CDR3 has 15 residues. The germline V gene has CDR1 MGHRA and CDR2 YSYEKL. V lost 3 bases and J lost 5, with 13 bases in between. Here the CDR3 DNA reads TGCGCCAGCAGCCAGGGCGGGGGCAGAAATGAAAAACTGTTTTTT. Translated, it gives CASSQGGGRNEKLFF.

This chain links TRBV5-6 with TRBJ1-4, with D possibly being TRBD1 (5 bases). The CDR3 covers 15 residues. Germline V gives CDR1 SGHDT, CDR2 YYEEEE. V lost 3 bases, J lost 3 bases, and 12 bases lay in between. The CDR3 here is CASSSPGPPNEKLFF. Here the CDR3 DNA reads TGTGCCAGCAGCTCACCGGGACCGCCTAATGAAAAACTGTTTTTT. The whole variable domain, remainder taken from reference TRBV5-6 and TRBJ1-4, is DAGVTQSPTHLIKTRGQQVTLRCSPKSGHDTVSWYQQALGQGPQFIFQYYEEEERQRGNFPDRFSGHQFPNYSSELNVNALLLGDSALYLCASSSPGPPNEKLFFGSGTQLSVL.

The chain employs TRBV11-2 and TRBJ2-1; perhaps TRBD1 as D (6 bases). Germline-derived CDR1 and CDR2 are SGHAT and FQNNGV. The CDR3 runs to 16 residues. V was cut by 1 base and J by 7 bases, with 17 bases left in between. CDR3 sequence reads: CASSLVSPGHRNEQFF. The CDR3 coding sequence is TGTGCCAGCAGCTTAGTTTCACCGGGACACAGAAATGAGCAGTTCTTC.

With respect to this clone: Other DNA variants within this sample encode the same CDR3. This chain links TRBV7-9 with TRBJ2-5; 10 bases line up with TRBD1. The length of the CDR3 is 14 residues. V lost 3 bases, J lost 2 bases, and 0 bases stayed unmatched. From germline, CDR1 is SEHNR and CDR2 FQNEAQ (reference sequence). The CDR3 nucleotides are TGTGCCAGCAGCTTGGACAGGGGGCAAGAGACCCAGTACTTC. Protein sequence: CASSLDRGQETQYF.

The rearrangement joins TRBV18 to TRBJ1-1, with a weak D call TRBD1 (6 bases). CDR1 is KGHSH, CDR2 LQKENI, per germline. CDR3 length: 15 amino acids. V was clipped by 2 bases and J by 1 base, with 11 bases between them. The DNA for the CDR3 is TGTGCCAGCTCACCAACAGGGTTAGGGAACACTGAAGCTTTCTTT. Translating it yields CASSPTGLGNTEAFF.

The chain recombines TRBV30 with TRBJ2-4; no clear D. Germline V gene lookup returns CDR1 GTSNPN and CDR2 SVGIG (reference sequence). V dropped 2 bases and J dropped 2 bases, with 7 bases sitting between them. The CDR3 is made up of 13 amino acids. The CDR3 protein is CAWSWATKNIQYF. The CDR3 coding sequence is TGTGCCTGGAGTTGGGCGACCAAAAACATTCAGTACTTC.

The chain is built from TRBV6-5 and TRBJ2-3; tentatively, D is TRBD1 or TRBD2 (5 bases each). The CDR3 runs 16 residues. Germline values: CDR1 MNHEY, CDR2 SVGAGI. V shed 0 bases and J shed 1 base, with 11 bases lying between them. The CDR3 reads CASSYSRGYGTDTQYF. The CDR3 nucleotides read TGTGCCAGCAGTTACTCCCGGGGCTACGGCACAGATACGCAGTATTTT.

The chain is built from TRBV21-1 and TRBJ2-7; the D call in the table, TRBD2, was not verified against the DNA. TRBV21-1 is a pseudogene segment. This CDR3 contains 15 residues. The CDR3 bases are TGTGCCAGCCTAATGCATCTAGCGGGGTCCTACGAGCAGTACTTC. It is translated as CASLMHLAGSYEQYF.

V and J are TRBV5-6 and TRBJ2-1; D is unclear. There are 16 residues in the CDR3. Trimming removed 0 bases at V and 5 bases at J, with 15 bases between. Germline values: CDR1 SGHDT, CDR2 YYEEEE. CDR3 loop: CASSLVALVENNEQFF. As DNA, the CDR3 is TGTGCCAGCAGCTTGGTGGCCCTAGTTGAAAACAATGAGCAGTTCTTC.

The CDR3 region is CASSLAGTQNNEQFF. The CDR3 bases are TGTGCCAGCAGCTTGGCTGGGACCCAGAACAATGAGCAGTTCTTC. V is TRBV5-4 and J is TRBJ2-1; D possibly matches TRBD1 or TRBD2 (5 bases each). The CDR3 is made up of 15 amino acids. The V and J ends lost 0 bases and 5 bases respectively, with 12 bases between them. From germline, CDR1 is SGHNT and CDR2 YYREEE (reference sequence).

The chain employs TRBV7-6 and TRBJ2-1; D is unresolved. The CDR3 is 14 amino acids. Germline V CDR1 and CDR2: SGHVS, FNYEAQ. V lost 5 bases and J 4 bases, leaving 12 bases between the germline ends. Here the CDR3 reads CASSQLSSYNEQFF. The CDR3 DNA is TGTGCCAGCAGCCAACTAAGTTCGTACAATGAGCAGTTCTTC.

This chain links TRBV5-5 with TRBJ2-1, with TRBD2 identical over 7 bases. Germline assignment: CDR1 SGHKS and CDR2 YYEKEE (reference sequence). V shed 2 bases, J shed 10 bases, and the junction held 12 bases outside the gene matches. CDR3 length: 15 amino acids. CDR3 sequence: CASSLLATTSREQFF. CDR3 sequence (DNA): TGTGCCAGCAGCTTACTAGCGACTACAAGCCGGGAGCAGTTCTTC.

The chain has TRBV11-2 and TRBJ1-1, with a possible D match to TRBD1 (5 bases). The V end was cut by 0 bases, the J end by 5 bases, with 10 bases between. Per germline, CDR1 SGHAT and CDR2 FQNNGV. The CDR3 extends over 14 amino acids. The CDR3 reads CASSLDRAGTEAFF. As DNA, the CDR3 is TGTGCCAGCAGCTTAGACCGGGCAGGGACTGAAGCTTTCTTT.

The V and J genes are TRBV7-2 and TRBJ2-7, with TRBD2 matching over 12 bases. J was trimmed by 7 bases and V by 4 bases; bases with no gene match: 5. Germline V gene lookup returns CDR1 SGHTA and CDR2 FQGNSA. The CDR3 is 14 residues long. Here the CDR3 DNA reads TGTGCCAGCAGCTCGAGGACTAGCGGGAAAGAGCAGTACTTC. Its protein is CASSSRTSGKEQYF.

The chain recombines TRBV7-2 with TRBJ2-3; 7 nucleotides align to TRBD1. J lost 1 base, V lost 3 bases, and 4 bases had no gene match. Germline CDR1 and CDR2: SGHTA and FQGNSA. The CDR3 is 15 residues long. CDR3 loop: CASSLSGQGTDTQYF. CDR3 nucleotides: TGTGCCAGCAGCTTGTCAGGACAGGGCACAGATACGCAGTATTTT.

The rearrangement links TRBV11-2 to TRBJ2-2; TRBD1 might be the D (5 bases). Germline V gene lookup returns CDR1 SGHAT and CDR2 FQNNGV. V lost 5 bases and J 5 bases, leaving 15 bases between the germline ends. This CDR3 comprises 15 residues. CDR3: CASSAQIPGTGELFF. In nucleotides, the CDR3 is TGTGCCAGCAGCGCTCAAATCCCAGGGACCGGGGAGCTGTTTTTT.

The CDR3 DNA reads TGTGCCAGCTCACCAGTCCTAAGCACAGATACGCAGTATTTT. Amino acids: CASSPVLSTDTQYF. The rearrangement links TRBV18 to TRBJ2-3; D unresolved. This CDR3 is built from 14 residues. Germline-derived CDR1 and CDR2 are KGHSH and LQKENI. Trimming cost V 2 bases and J 0 bases, with 6 bases left between them.

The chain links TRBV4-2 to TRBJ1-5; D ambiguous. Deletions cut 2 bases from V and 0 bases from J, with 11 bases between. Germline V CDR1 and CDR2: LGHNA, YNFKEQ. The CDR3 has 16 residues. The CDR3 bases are TGTGCCAGCAGCCAAACGTACGGAAATAGCAATCAGCCCCAGCATTTT. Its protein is CASSQTYGNSNQPQHF.